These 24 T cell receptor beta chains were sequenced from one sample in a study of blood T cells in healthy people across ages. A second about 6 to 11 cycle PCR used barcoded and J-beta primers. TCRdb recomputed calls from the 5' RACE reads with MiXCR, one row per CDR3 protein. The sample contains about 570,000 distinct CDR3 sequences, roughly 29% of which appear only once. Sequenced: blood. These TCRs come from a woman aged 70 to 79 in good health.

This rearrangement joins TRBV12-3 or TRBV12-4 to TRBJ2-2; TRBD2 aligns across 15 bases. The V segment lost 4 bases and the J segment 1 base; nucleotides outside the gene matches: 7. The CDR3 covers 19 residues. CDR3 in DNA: TGTGCCAGCAGTTACGGACTAGCGGGGGGGCTCTTGAACACCGGGGAGCTGTTTTTT. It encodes CASSYGLAGGLLNTGELFF.

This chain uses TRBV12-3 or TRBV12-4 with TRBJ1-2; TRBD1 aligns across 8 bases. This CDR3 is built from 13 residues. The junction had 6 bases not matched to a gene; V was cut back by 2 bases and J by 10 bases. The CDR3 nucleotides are TGTGCCAGCAGTTTAAGGGACAGGTCGGACTACACCTTC. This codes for CASSLRDRSDYTF.

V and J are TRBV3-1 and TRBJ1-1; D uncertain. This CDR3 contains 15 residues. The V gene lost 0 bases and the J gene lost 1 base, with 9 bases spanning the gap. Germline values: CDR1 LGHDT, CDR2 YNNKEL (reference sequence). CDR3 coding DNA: TGTGCCAGCAGCCAAGATTATTCACAGAACACTGAAGCTTTCTTT. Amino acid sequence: CASSQDYSQNTEAFF.

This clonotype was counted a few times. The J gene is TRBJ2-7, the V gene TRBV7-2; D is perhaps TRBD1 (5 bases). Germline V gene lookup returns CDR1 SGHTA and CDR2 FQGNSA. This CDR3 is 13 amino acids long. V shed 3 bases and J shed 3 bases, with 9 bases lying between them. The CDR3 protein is CASSLLRVYEQYF. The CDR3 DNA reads TGTGCCAGCAGCTTGCTCAGGGTCTACGAGCAGTACTTC.

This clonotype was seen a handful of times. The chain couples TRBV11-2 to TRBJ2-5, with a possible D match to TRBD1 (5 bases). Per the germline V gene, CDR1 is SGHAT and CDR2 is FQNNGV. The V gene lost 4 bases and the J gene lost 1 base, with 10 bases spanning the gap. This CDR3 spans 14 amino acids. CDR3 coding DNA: TGTGCCAGCAGCTCACGACAGCTCCAAGAGACCCAGTACTTC. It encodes CASSSRQLQETQYF.

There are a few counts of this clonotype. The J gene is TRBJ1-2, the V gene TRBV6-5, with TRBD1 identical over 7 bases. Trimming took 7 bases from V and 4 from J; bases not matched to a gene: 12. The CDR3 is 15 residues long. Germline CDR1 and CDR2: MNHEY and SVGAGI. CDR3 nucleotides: TGTGCCAGCACCTACCGACAGGGTCTTGTCTATGGCTACACCTTC. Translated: CASTYRQGLVYGYTF.

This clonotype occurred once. CDR3 residues: CASSPPGLVSNEQFF. The CDR3, as DNA: TGTGCCAGCAGCCCCCCGGGACTAGTTAGCAATGAGCAGTTCTTC. The chain is built from TRBV7-3 and TRBJ2-1; TRBD2 agrees at 8 bases. This CDR3 is 15 amino acids long. Trimming at V came to 5 bases and at J to 6 bases, leaving 9 bases not matched to a gene. Germline values: CDR1 SGHTA, CDR2 FQGTGA.

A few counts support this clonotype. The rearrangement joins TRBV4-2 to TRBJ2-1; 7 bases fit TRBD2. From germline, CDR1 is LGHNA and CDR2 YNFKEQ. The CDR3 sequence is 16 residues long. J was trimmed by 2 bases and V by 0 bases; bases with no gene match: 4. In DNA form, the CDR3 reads TGTGCCAGCAGCCAAGATGACAGCGGGGCCTACAATGAGCAGTTCTTC. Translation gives CASSQDDSGAYNEQFF.

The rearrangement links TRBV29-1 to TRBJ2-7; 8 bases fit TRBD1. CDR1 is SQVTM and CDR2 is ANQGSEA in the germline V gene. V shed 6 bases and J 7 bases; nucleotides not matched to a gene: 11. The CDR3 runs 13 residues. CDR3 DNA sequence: TGCAGCGTCGAGGACAGGGCTGGGGGGGAGCAGTACTTC. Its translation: CSVEDRAGGEQYF.

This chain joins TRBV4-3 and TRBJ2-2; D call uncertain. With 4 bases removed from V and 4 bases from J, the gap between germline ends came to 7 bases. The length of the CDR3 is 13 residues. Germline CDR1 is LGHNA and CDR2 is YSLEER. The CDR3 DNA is TGCGCCAGCAGCCCCCCTCCCACCGGGGAGCTGTTTTTT. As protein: CASSPPPTGELFF.

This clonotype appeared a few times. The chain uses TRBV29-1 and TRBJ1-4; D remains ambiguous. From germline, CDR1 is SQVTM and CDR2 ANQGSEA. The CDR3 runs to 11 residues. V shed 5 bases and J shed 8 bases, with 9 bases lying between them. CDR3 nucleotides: TGCAGCGTTTCAGAGAAGGAAAAACTGTTTTTT. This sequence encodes CSVSEKEKLFF.

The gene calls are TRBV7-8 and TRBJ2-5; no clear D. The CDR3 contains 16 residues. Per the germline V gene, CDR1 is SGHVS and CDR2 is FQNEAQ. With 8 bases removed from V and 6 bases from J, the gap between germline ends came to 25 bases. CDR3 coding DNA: TGTGCCAGCGCCGGAAAAACCCGGACGAGCAGCCAGACCCAGTACTTC. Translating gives CASAGKTRTSSQTQYF.

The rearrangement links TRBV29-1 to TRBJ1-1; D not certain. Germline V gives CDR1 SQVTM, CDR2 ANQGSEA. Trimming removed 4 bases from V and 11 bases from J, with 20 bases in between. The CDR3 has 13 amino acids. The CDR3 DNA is TGCAGCGTTGTAGGGAGGTCTCGGTTGGGGGCTTTCTTT. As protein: CSVVGRSRLGAFF.

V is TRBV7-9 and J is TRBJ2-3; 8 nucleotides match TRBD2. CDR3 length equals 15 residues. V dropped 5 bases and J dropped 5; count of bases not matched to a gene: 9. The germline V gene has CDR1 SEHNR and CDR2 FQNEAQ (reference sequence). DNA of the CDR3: TGTGCCAGCAGCCTCGGGGGGGCCGGTGGAGATACGCAGTATTTT. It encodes CASSLGGAGGDTQYF. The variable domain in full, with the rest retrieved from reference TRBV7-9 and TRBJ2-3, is DTGVSQNPRHKITKRGQNVTFRCDPISEHNRLYWYRQTLGQGPEFLTYFQNEAQLEKSRLLSDRFSAERPKGSFSTLEIQRTEQGDSAMYLCASSLGGAGGDTQYFGPGTRLTVL.

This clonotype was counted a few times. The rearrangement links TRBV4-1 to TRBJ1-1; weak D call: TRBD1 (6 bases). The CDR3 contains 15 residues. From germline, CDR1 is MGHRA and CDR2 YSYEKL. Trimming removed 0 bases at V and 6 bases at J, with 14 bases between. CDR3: CASSQDRTAKAEAFF. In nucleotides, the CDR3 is TGCGCCAGCAGCCAAGATAGGACAGCCAAAGCTGAAGCTTTCTTT.

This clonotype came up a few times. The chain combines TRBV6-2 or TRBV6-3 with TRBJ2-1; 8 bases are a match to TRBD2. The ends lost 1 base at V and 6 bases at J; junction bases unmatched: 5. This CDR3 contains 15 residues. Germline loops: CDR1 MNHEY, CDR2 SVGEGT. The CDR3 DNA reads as TGTGCCAGCAGTTACTACGGGACTAGAGGCAATGAGCAGTTCTTC. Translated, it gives CASSYYGTRGNEQFF.

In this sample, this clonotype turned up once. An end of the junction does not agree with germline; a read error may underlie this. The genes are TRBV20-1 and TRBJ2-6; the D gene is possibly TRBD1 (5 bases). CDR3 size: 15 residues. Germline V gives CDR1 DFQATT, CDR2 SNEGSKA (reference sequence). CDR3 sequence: CSARLFDSGANVPTF. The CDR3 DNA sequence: TGCAGTGCTAGACTGTTTGACTCTGGGGCCAACGTCCCGACTTTC.

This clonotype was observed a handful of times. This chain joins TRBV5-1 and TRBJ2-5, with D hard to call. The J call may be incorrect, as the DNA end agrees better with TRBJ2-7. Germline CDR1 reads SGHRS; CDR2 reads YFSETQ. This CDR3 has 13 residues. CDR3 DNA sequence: TGCGCCAGCAGCTTGGAGACACACAACGAGCAGTACTTC. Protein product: CASSLETHNEQYF.

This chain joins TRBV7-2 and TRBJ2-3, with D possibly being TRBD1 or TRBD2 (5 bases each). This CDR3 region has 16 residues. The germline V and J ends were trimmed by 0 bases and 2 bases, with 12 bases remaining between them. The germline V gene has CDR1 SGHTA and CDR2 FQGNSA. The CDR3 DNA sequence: TGTGCCAGCAGCTTAGCGGGTCGAGGGGACACAGATACGCAGTATTTT. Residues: CASSLAGRGDTDTQYF. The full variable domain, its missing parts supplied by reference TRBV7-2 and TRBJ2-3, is GAGVSQSPSNKVTEKGKDVELRCDPISGHTALYWYRQSLGQGLEFLIYFQGNSAPDKSGLPSDRFSAERTGGSVSTLTIQRTQQEDSAVYLCASSLAGRGDTDTQYFGPGTRLTVL.

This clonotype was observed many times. CDR3 DNA: TGTGCCAGCAGTCCCCTCCCTGGGGGCGCAGAGGGCACTGAAGCTTTCTTT. Residues: CASSPLPGGAEGTEAFF. The chain joins TRBV27 to TRBJ1-1; a weak D match, TRBD1 (6 bases). Trimming shortened V by 5 bases and J by 4 bases, and 23 bases separated the two germline ends. The CDR3 extends over 17 amino acids. Germline lookup yields CDR1 MNHEY and CDR2 SMNVEV (reference sequence).

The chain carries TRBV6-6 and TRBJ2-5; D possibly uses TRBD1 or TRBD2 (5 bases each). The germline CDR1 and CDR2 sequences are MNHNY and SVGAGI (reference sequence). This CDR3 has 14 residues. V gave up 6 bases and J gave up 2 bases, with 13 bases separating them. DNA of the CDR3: TGTGCCAGCAGGGGGACGGGCGGACAAGAGACCCAGTACTTC. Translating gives CASRGTGGQETQYF.

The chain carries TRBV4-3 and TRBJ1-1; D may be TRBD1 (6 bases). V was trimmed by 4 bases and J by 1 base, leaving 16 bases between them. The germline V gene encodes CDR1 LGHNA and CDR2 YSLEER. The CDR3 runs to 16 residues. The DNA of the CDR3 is TGCGCCAGCAGCCGTGCCCCGGGACAAAAGAACACTGAAGCTTTCTTT. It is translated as CASSRAPGQKNTEAFF.

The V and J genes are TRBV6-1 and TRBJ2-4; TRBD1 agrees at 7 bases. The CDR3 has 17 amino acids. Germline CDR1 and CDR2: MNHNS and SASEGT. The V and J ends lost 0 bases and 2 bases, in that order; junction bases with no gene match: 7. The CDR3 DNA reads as TGTGCCAGCAGTGAAGCGCAACAGGGGATAACCAAAAACATTCAGTACTTC. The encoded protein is CASSEAQQGITKNIQYF.

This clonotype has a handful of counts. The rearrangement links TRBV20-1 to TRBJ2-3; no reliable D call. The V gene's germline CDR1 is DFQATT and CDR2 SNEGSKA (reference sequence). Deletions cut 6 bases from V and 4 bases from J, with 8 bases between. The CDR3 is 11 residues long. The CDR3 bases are TGCAGTGCGAGTAGGTCAGATACGCAGTATTTT. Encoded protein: CSASRSDTQYF.